These 11 T cell receptor beta chains were sequenced from one sample in a study of blood T cell repertoires in COVID-19. Assay used: immunoSEQ multiplex PCR; TCRdb lists only in-frame clones, some missing. The repertoire holds around 100,000 clones, more than 80% seen once, with roughly 4.4% in the top ten. Sample: peripheral blood. Receptors originate from a woman aged 45 to 65 with acute or convalescent COVID-19.

As regards this clone: One end of the junction does not line up with germline, which may come from a read error. The chain combines TRBV7-7 with TRBJ2-7; D possibly corresponds to TRBD2 (5 bases). Germline lookup yields CDR1 SSHAT and CDR2 FNYEAQ (reference sequence). CDR3 length equals 14 residues. The CDR3 reads CASSQNPSSGEQYF. CDR3 DNA sequence: TGTGCTAGCAGCCAGAACCCCTCCTCGGGGGAGCAGTACTTC.

The genes are TRBV7-9 and TRBJ1-1; D perhaps matches TRBD1 (5 bases). Trimming removed 5 bases at V and 11 bases at J, with 18 bases between. Germline loops: CDR1 SEHNR, CDR2 FQNEAQ (reference sequence). The CDR3 contains 13 residues. In nucleotides, the CDR3 is TGTGCCAGCAGCAACCGACAGCCTCTCCCGGCTTTCTTT. This translates into CASSNRQPLPAFF.

The genes are TRBV7-9 and TRBJ2-2; no reliable D call. Germline CDR1 reads SEHNR; CDR2 reads FQNEAQ (reference sequence). Deletions cut 7 bases from V and 5 bases from J, with 17 bases between. CDR3 length: 15 residues. CDR3 protein: CASISPAAWTGELFF. The CDR3 bases are TGTGCCAGCATCTCCCCGGCGGCATGGACCGGGGAGCTGTTTTTT.

This chain links TRBV30 with TRBJ2-6, with unresolved D. Germline V gives CDR1 GTSNPN, CDR2 SVGIG (reference sequence). The CDR3 runs to 15 residues. Deletions cut 0 bases from V and 1 base from J, with 7 bases between. The CDR3 protein is CAWSVFPSGANVLTF. CDR3 bases: TGTGCCTGGAGTGTATTCCCGTCTGGGGCCAACGTCCTGACTTTC. Complete variable domain (other parts from reference TRBV30 and TRBJ2-6): SQTIHQWPATLVQPVGSPLSLECTVEGTSNPNLYWYRQAAGRGLQLLFYSVGIGQISSEVPQNLSASRPQDRQFILSSKKLLLSDSGFYLCAWSVFPSGANVLTFGAGSRLTVL.

CDR3 amino acids: CASSPRQAGSEKLFF. The CDR3 region has the DNA TGTGCCAGCAGCCCTCGACAAGCGGGTAGTGAAAAACTGTTTTTT. This chain joins TRBV9 and TRBJ1-4; D uncertain. Between the trimmed V and J ends, which lost 4 bases and 7 bases, there was a span of 17 bases. Germline CDR1 SGDLS, CDR2 YYNGEE. The CDR3 runs to 15 residues.

The count of this clone is one. V is TRBV10-3 and J is TRBJ2-3, with 7 positions matching TRBD1. Germline V gene data show CDR1 as ENHRY and CDR2 as SYGVKD. This CDR3 contains 15 residues. The V segment lost 4 bases and the J segment 5 bases; nucleotides outside the gene matches: 9. CDR3: CAISVRGGEGDTQYF. The CDR3 nucleotides are TGTGCCATCAGTGTAAGAGGGGGCGAGGGAGATACGCAGTATTTT.

The V and J genes are TRBV6-2 or TRBV6-3 and TRBJ2-3, with 10 bases matching TRBD2. Germline V gene data show CDR1 as MNHEY and CDR2 as SVGEGT. This CDR3 is built from 15 residues. J gave up 0 bases and V 5 bases, and 2 bases lay outside the gene matches. The CDR3 coding sequence is TGTGCCAGCAGTAAGACTAGCGGGAGCACAGATACGCAGTATTTT. Encoded protein: CASSKTSGSTDTQYF.

V and J are TRBV14 and TRBJ1-6; D is possibly TRBD1 (5 bases). The CDR3 runs 21 residues. The V end lost 2 bases, the J end lost 1 base, and 24 bases lay between the germline ends. Germline V CDR1 and CDR2: SGHDN, FVKESK. The DNA for the CDR3 is TGTGCCAGCAGCCAATACATTCGGGTTAGGGGAAAAGGATCCTATAATTCACCCCTCCACTTT. Translating it yields CASSQYIRVRGKGSYNSPLHF. Full variable domain (missing parts from reference TRBV14 and TRBJ1-6): EAGVTQFPSHSVIEKGQTVTLRCDPISGHDNLYWYRRVMGKEIKFLLHFVKESKQDESGMPNNRFLAERTGGTYSTLKVQPAELEDSGVYFCASSQYIRVRGKGSYNSPLHFGNGTRLTVT.

The rearrangement uses TRBV28 and TRBJ2-1, with a possible D match to TRBD1 (5 bases). V shed 7 bases and J shed 7 bases, with 17 bases lying between them. The CDR3 has 14 residues. From germline, CDR1 is MDHEN and CDR2 SYDVKM. The CDR3 loop is CASTPGQARNEQFF. The CDR3 DNA is TGTGCCAGCACCCCAGGGCAGGCAAGAAATGAGCAGTTCTTC.

The chain joins TRBV24-1 to TRBJ1-2, with TRBD1 identical over 10 bases. CDR1 KGHDR and CDR2 SFDVKD come from the germline V gene. The J segment lost 4 bases and the V segment lost 9 bases, leaving 7 bases of the junction unmatched. This CDR3 comprises 14 residues. DNA for the CDR3: TGTGCCACCGGGGGGGACAGGGGATTCTATGGCTACACCTTC. It yields the protein CATGGDRGFYGYTF.

The chain recombines TRBV6-5 with TRBJ2-7; 8 bases are a match to TRBD2. The length of the CDR3 is 15 residues. Per germline, CDR1 MNHEY and CDR2 SVGAGI. Losses at the gene ends were 0 bases for V and 2 bases for J; bases not matched to a gene: 3. The CDR3 DNA reads TGTGCCAGCAGTTACTCGAGCGGGGGAGCCTACGAGCAGTACTTC. Its translation is CASSYSSGGAYEQYF.